This TCR beta chain was observed in a study of cytomegalovirus exposure and HLA in healthy donors. General study points: A subsequent analysis found that TCR clusters from the first cohort also tended to co-occur in the 120 or so validation repertoires, with approximately 94% of cluster scores above 0. Reported performance of the classifier showed diagnosis of cytomegalovirus status with high specificity and sensitivity. Three of the chains that were CMV-associated were confirmed in vitro to be specific for CMV antigens.

The donors were part of the 120-subject validation cohort, which stood apart from the roughly 680-subject first cohort. Comment on this clone: Its cognate antigen is unknown.

Trimming removed 3 bases from V and 2 bases from J; junction bases left unmatched: 6. CDR1 and CDR2 (germline): KGHSH, LQKENI. The CDR3 is made up of 15 amino acids. The data were produced by immunoSEQ multiplex PCR, yet TCRdb's version contains in-frame clones alone and is incomplete. This sample has 100,000 to 150,000 clones, with approximately 95% found just once. Input material: PBMCs. This chain links TRBV18 with TRBJ2-7; 8 bases line up with TRBD2. The sequence derives from a man aged 18 to 30 in good health and CMV-seronegative. The chain's CDR3 is CASSPSGTIPYEQYF. The CDR3 DNA follows: TGTGCCAGCTCACCTAGCGGGACAATTCCCTACGAGCAGTACTTC.